Shown below are 19 T cell receptor beta chains from a single sample sequenced in a study of tumor-infiltrating lymphocytes in primary liver carcinoma. Germline DNA was also extracted, and blood RNA derived from unsorted whole blood. The authors made TCR beta cDNA from 500 ng total RNA with a constant-region primer. Slightly modified ARM-PCR with three nested multiplex PCR rounds yielded TCR beta libraries. Primers for the first two PCR rounds were TRBV1-TRBV30 forward primers and a C-beta reverse primer (about 9 cycles per round). TCRdb re-derived calls from the multiplex PCR reads in MiXCR, one entry per CDR3 protein. This sample has hundreds of thousands of distinct CDR3 sequences, with approximately 54% found just once. Sequencing was carried out using peripheral blood. The receptors stem from a woman between 25 and 40 years old with primary liver carcinoma and hepatitis B virus infection.

As for this clonotype: A much larger clone differs from this one at a single base, so this may be a read error. The V call is TRBV6-5, the J call TRBJ2-7; 13 bases map to TRBD2. Germline values: CDR1 MNHEY, CDR2 SVGAGI. The CDR3 loop spans 16 amino acids. The DNA for the CDR3 is TGTGCCAGCAGTTACTCTTGGACTAGCGGGAGAAGCGAGCTGTACTTC. Translating gives CASSYSWTSGRSELYF.

For this clonotype: This may be a read error, as it is one base from a much larger clone. The chain carries TRBV12-3 or TRBV12-4 and TRBJ1-6, with D perhaps TRBD1 (5 bases). CDR3 size: 15 residues. This CDR3 reads CASSLKGQGISLLHF. CDR3 coding DNA: TGTGCCAGCAGTTTGAAGGGGCAAGGGATTTCACTCCTCCACTTT.

This chain links TRBV7-9 with TRBJ2-7; possibly TRBD1 for D (5 bases). The CDR3 loop spans 14 amino acids. V lost 7 bases and J lost 3, with 16 bases in between. Looked up from germline, CDR1 is SEHNR and CDR2 is FQNEAQ (reference sequence). The CDR3 reads CASTPPDGHYEQYF. For the CDR3, the DNA is TGTGCCAGCACCCCCCCGGACGGACACTACGAGCAGTACTTC.

The rearrangement uses TRBV12-3 or TRBV12-4 and TRBJ2-2; D might be TRBD2 (5 bases). V lost 9 bases to trimming and J lost 7 bases, with 15 bases between them. CDR3 length: 13 residues. CDR3 sequence (DNA): TGTGCCAGTTTGCGGAGGAGTATCGGGGAGCTGTTTTTT. This encodes CASLRRSIGELFF.

The chain recombines TRBV5-6 with TRBJ2-7; D is possibly TRBD1 (6 bases). Trimming removed 4 bases from V and 6 bases from J, with 20 bases in between. The CDR3 consists of 15 residues. The germline gives CDR1 SGHDT, CDR2 YYEEEE. CDR3 sequence (DNA): TGTGCCAGCAGCGCGGACAGCTTCTCGAGGGGCGAGCAGTACTTC. This codes for CASSADSFSRGEQYF.

This clonotype was detected many times. This chain connects TRBV6-5 to TRBJ1-1, with a possible D match to TRBD1 (5 bases). Per germline, CDR1 MNHEY and CDR2 SVGAGI. The CDR3 extends over 13 amino acids. The V end lost 2 bases, the J end lost 5 bases, and 9 bases lay between the germline ends. CDR3 nucleotides: TGTGCCAGCAGTTACGTCGGGGGGACTGAAGCTTTCTTT. Translating it yields CASSYVGGTEAFF.

In regard to this clonotype: A much bigger clone sits one base away, suggesting this may be a read error. This chain links TRBV4-3 with TRBJ2-1; D is unresolved. Germline CDR1 LGHNA, CDR2 YSLEER. The CDR3 extends over 13 amino acids. This CDR3 is CASSRMEQETQHF. The CDR3 nucleotides are TGCGCCAGCAGCAGGATGGAGCAAGAGACCCAGCACTTC.

A remark on this clonotype: A read error may account for a junction end that differs from germline. This sequence joins TRBV4-1 and TRBJ2-6; a weak D match, TRBD1 (6 bases). This CDR3 is 19 amino acids long. Germline V CDR1 and CDR2: MGHRA, YSYEKL. CDR3 sequence (DNA): TGCGCCTGCAGCCAAGATAGGGGGACGGCAAGCTCTGGGGTCAACGTACTGACTTTC. The encoded protein is CACSQDRGTASSGVNVLTF.

This chain joins TRBV7-9 and TRBJ2-5, with D perhaps given as TRBD1 or TRBD2 (5 bases each). V lost 5 bases and J lost 1, with 17 bases in between. The CDR3 totals 16 residues. Germline values: CDR1 SEHNR, CDR2 FQNEAQ (reference sequence). The DNA of the CDR3 is TGTGCCAGCAGCCTAGACTTGTGGGGGATCCAAGAGACCCAGTACTTC. Its protein product is CASSLDLWGIQETQYF.

This clonotype was found a few times. V gene TRBV6-5 combines with J gene TRBJ2-7, with TRBD2 identical over 12 bases. Germline V gene sequence: CDR1 MNHEY, CDR2 SVGAGI. The V gene end was trimmed by 5 bases and the J gene end by 2 bases; junction bases not matched to a gene: 7. This CDR3 comprises 16 residues. The CDR3 region has the DNA TGTGCCAGCAGTGCCGCCCGACTAGCGGGAGCCTACGAGCAGTACTTC. As protein: CASSAARLAGAYEQYF.

As to this clonotype: Because it lacks the conserved phenylalanine or tryptophan at the end, this CDR3 is likely a read error. This chain links TRBV29-1 with TRBJ2-1, with a possible D match to TRBD2 (5 bases). The CDR3 sequence is 15 residues long. The germline V gene encodes CDR1 SQVTM and CDR2 ANQGSEA. Trimming removed 1 base from V and 3 bases from J, with 13 bases in between. This CDR3 is CSVEGAAPRYNEQFL. The DNA for the CDR3 is TGCAGCGTTGAAGGAGCGGCCCCTCGCTACAATGAGCAGTTCTTA.

A few counts support this clonotype. The rearrangement joins TRBV7-9 to TRBJ1-2; the D gene is possibly TRBD1 (5 bases). Germline V gene data show CDR1 as SEHNR and CDR2 as FQNEAQ (reference sequence). Trimming took off 0 bases at V and 4 bases at J, with 12 bases between the two ends. CDR3 length: 15 amino acids. CDR3 DNA: TGTGCCAGCAGCTTAGCGGGGCCCGCCGGCTATGGCTACACCTTC. It specifies CASSLAGPAGYGYTF.

This chain joins TRBV29-1 and TRBJ2-1; D gene ambiguous. Trimming took off 7 bases at V and 8 bases at J, with 27 bases between the two ends. The germline gives CDR1 SQVTM, CDR2 ANQGSEA. The CDR3 has 16 amino acids. CDR3 amino acids: CSGLGVGLRPPDEQFF. The CDR3 coding sequence is TGCAGCGGATTGGGCGTCGGGTTGAGGCCCCCAGATGAGCAGTTCTTC.

The chain carries TRBV24-1 and TRBJ2-1; D is perhaps TRBD2 (6 bases). This CDR3 comprises 14 residues. The germline V gene has CDR1 KGHDR and CDR2 SFDVKD. V was trimmed by 5 bases and J by 8 bases, leaving 15 bases between them. The CDR3 coding sequence is TGTGCCACCAGTGGCGGAGGGATAGTGGATGAGCAGTTCTTC. It yields the protein CATSGGGIVDEQFF.

This clonotype was detected ten times or more. The chain is built from TRBV10-3 and TRBJ1-4, with unresolved D. V was trimmed by 10 bases and J by 8 bases, leaving 17 bases between them. The CDR3 runs to 13 residues. The germline CDR1 and CDR2 sequences are ENHRY and SYGVKD. The chain's CDR3 is CATQVGVLEKLFF. CDR3 sequence (DNA): TGTGCCACGCAGGTTGGGGTGTTGGAAAAACTGTTTTTT.

Worth noting for this clonotype: This could be a read error, since a much larger clone is one nucleotide away. The chain is built from TRBV6-1 and TRBJ2-7; 10 bases align to TRBD2. CDR1 and CDR2 from the germline V gene are MNHNS and SASEGT. The CDR3 contains 14 residues. The CDR3 spells CANSEVSGGYEQYF. The CDR3 coding sequence is TGTGCCAACAGTGAAGTTAGCGGGGGGTACGAGCAGTACTTC.

In the case of this clonotype: This may arise from a read error, as a much more abundant clone is one base away. The chain has TRBV12-3 or TRBV12-4 and TRBJ2-7; 8 bases fit TRBD1. The CDR3 contains 14 residues. V gave up 8 bases and J gave up 3 bases; unmatched junction bases: 9. The CDR3: CASGGDTGGYEQYF. The CDR3 nucleotides are TGTGCCAGCGGGGGAGATACAGGGGGCTACGAGCAGTACTTC.

In the case of this clonotype: Relative to the germline gene, one junction end is altered; a read error may explain this. The chain carries TRBV11-2 and TRBJ2-5; 10 nucleotides match TRBD2. This CDR3 has 13 residues. Germline V gene lookup returns CDR1 SGHAT and CDR2 FQNNGV. CDR3 sequence (DNA): TGTGCTAGCAGCAGAACTAGCGGGATGATCCAGTACTTC. It specifies CASSRTSGMIQYF.

The chain uses TRBV2 and TRBJ2-3; D not resolved. This CDR3 spans 13 amino acids. From germline, CDR1 is SNHLY and CDR2 FYNNEI. The V gene lost 5 bases and the J gene lost 3 bases, with 9 bases spanning the gap. The CDR3 sequence: CASSLLVTDTQYF. The DNA for the CDR3 is TGTGCCAGCAGTCTTCTAGTAACAGATACGCAGTATTTT. The whole variable domain, remainder taken from reference TRBV2 and TRBJ2-3, is EPEVTQTPSHQVTQMGQEVILRCVPISNHLYFYWYRQILGQKVEFLVSFYNNEISEKSEIFDDQFSVERPDGSNFTLKIRSTKLEDSAMYFCASSLLVTDTQYFGPGTRLTVL.